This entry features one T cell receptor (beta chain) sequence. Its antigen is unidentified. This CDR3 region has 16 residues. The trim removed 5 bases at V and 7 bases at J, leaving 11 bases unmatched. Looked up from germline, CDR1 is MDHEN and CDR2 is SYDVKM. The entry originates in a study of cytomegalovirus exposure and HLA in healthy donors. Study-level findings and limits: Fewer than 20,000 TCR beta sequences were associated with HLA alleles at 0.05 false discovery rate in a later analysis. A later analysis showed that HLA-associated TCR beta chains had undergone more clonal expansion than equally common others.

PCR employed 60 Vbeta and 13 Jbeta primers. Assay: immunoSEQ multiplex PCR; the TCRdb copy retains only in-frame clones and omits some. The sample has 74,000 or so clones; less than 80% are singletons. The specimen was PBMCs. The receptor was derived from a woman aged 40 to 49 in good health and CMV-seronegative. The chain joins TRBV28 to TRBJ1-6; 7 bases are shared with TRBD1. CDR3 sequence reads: CASSAQFRDSNSPLHF. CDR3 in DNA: TGTGCCAGCAGTGCCCAGTTCCGGGACAGCAATTCACCCCTCCACTTT.